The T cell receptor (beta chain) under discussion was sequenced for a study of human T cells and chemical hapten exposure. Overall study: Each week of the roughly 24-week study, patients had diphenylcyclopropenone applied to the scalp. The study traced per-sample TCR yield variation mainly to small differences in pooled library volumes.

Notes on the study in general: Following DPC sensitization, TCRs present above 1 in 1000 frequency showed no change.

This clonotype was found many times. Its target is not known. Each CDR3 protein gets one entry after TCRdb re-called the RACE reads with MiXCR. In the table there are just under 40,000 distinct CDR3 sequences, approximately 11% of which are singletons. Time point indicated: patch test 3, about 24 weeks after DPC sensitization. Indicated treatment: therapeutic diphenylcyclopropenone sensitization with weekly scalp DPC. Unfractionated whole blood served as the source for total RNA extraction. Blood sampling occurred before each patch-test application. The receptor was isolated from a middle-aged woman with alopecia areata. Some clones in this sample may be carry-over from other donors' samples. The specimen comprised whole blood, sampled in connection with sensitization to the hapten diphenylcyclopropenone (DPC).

The CDR3 loop reads CASSQNPGSQETQYF. Written as DNA, the CDR3 is TGTGCCAGCAGCCAAAACCCGGGGAGCCAAGAGACCCAGTACTTC. The rearrangement uses TRBV4-2 and TRBJ2-5, with a weak D call TRBD2 (5 bases). CDR3 length: 15 residues. Germline assignment: CDR1 LGHNA and CDR2 YNFKEQ. V lost 2 bases and J lost 1, with 11 bases in between.